This T cell receptor beta chain emerged from a study of blood T cell repertoires in COVID-19. Overall study context: Whether acute or convalescent, the COVID-19 samples came from the United States, Italy and Spain. The cDNA or gDNA used as material had been derived from T cells, B-cell-depleted T cells, or PBMCs.

There are 13 residues in the CDR3. CDR1 GTSNPN and CDR2 SVGIG come from the germline V gene (reference sequence). V dropped 5 bases and J dropped 5 bases, with 15 bases sitting between them. How the authors handled the data: Counts of nucleated cells, estimated from reference gene primer amplification, were obtained. Assay used: immunoSEQ multiplex PCR; TCRdb lists only in-frame clones, some missing. Clone size and the V and J calls come from that table; the DNA yielded D and trimming. The sample lists under 300,000 clones, approximately 87% occurring once. The sequencing sample was made of peripheral blood. The TCR sequence derives from a man aged 55 to 69 who had recovered from COVID-19. V and J are TRBV30 and TRBJ2-5, with D unresolved. CDR3 region: CAWQAPGQETQYF. Written as DNA, the CDR3 is TGTGCCTGGCAGGCCCCTGGGCAGGAGACCCAGTACTTC.